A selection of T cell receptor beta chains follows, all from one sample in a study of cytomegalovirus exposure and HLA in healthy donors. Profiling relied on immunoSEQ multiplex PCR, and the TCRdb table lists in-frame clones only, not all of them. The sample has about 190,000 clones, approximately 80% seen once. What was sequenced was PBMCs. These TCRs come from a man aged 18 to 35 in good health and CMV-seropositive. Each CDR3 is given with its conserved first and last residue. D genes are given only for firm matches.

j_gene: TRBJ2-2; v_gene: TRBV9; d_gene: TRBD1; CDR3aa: CASIPSGTGGTGELFF
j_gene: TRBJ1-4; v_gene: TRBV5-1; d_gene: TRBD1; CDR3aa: CASSLAGQGVEKLFF
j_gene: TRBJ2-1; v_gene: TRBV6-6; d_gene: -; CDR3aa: CASSSISSSYNEQFF
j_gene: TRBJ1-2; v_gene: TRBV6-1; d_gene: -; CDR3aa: CASSEETNYGYTF
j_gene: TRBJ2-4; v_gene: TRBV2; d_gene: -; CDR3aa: CASLGLAKNIQYF
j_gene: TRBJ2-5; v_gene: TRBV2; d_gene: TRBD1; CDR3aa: CASNRNRGETQYF
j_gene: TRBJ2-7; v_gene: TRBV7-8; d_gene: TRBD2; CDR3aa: CASSLGAGVPYEQYF
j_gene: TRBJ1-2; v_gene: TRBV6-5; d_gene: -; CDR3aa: CASSSHRVLGYTF
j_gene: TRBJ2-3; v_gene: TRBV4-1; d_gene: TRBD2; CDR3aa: CASSRTSGVSTDTQYF
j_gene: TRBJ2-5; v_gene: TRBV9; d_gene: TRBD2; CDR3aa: CASSVTSGPGQETQYF
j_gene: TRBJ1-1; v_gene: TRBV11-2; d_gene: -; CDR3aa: CASSEQGVRTEAFF
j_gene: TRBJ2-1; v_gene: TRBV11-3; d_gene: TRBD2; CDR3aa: CASSTGTSGNNEQFF
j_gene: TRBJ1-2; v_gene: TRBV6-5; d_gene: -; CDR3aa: CASSYQLDYGYTF
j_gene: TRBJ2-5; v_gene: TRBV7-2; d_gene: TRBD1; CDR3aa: CASSWRQGGEETQYF
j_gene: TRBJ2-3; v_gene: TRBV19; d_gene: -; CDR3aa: CASGRQGGLGLTDTQYF
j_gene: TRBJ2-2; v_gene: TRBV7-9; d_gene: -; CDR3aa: CASSLSGYTGELFF
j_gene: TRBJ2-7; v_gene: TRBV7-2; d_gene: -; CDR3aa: CASSLDYASYEQYF
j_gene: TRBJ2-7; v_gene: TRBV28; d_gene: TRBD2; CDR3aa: CASSSPGTSSYEQYF
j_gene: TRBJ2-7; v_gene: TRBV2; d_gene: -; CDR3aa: CASRARVADSYEQYF
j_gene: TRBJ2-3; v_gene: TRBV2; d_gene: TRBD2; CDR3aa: CASGGLAETTKPDTQYF
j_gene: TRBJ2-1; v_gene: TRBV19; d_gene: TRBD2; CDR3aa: CASSIISGSYNGQFF
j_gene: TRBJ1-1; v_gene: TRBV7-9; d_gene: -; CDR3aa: CASSPTVNTEAFF
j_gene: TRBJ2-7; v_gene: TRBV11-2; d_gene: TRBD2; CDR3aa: CASSIIGGGSYEQYF
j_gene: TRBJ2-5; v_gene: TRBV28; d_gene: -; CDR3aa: CASSLGPENYF
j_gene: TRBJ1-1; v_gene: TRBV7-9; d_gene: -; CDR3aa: CASSLDRNTEAFF
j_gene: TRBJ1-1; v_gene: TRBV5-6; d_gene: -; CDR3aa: CASSLTSDSLTEAFF
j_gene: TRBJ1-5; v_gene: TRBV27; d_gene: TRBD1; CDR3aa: CASSLYLDRGRLNQPQHF
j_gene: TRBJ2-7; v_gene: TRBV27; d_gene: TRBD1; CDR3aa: CASSNDRDSLNPTSGEQYF
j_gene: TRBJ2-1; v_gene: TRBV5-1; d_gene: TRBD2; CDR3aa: CASSLAAGVTYNEQFF
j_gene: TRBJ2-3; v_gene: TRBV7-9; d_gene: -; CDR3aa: CASSFDLPSTDTQYF
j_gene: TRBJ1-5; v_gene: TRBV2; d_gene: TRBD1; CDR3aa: CASRGRGGNQPQHF
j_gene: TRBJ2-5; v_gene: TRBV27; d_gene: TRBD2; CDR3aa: CASSLVRPSGRETQYF
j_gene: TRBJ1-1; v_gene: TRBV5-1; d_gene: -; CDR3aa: CASSLEEMNTEAFF
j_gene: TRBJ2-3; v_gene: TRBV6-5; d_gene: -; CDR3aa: CASSYAAGTSTDTQYF
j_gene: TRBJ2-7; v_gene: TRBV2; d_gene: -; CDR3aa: CASSVSGLMGGLLYEQYF
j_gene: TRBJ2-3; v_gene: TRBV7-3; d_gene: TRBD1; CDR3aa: CASSSGQGAADTQYF
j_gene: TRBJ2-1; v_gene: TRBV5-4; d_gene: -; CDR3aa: CASSLELVAYNEQFF
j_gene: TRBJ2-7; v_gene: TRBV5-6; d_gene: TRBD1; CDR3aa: CASSSGTGNSYEQYF
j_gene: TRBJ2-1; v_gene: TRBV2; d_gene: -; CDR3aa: CASGSSYNEQFF
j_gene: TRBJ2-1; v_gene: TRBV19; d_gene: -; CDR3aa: CASSGDFYNEQFF
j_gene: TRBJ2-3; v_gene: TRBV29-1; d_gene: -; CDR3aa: CSALGVSTDTQYF
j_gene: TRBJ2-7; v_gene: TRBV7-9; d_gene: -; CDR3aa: CASSLAGGSYEQYF
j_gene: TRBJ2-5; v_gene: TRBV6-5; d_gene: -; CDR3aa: CASRRPGSETQYF
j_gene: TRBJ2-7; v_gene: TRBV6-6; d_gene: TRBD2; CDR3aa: CASTDGREGGEQYF
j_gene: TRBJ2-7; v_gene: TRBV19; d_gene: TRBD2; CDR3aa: CASSPQTSGIEQYF